The 12 T cell receptor beta chains given below trace back to one sample, sequenced in a study of naive and memory T cell subsets. Study conclusions and caveats: Especially in CD8 cells, naive repertoires contained a few larger clonotypes, possibly CD45RA-re-expressing memory cells.

Both TRBC1 and TRBC2 were covered by a beta constant-region primer of two equimolar oligonucleotides. Nested alpha and beta constant-region primers with the SP2 primer drove four PCR rounds on ligated cDNA. TCRdb analysed the UMI-ligation and nested PCR reads with MiXCR anew, one entry per CDR3 protein. The sample consists of under 150,000 distinct CDR3 sequences, approximately 20% of them appearing once. No antigens are known for them. The specimen sequenced was naive CD8+ T cells from blood. The receptors shown here come from a human donor in good health.

This chain links TRBV20-1 with TRBJ2-7, with a tentative D call TRBD1 (6 bases). V was clipped by 2 bases and J by 4 bases, with 18 bases between them. Germline V gene data show CDR1 as DFQATT and CDR2 as SNEGSKA (reference sequence). This CDR3 region has 15 residues. The CDR3: CSARSSQGPRYEQYF. CDR3 sequence (DNA): TGCAGTGCTAGATCTTCACAGGGTCCACGTTACGAGCAGTACTTC.

The chain has TRBV28 and TRBJ1-2; D is possibly TRBD1 (5 bases). The CDR3 totals 14 residues. The germline CDR1 and CDR2 sequences are MDHEN and SYDVKM. Trimming took 8 bases from V and 2 from J, leaving 15 bases between them. The CDR3 bases are TGTGCCAGCGCCTCGTCCAGGGAAAACTATGGCTACACCTTC. Its protein product is CASASSRENYGYTF.

J is TRBJ2-1 and V is TRBV28, with 11 positions matching TRBD2. The V gene end was trimmed by 6 bases and the J gene end by 5 bases; junction bases not matched to a gene: 12. CDR3 size: 17 residues. Germline CDR1 reads MDHEN; CDR2 reads SYDVKM. CDR3 bases: TGTGCCAGCAGACCTGGCTTGGGACTAGCGGATAACAATGAGCAGTTCTTC. Protein sequence: CASRPGLGLADNNEQFF.

The chain carries TRBV18 and TRBJ2-3; D is ambiguous. The CDR3 has 14 amino acids. The ends were cut back, 6 bases at V and 5 bases at J, with 15 bases in the middle. Germline values: CDR1 KGHSH, CDR2 LQKENI. The DNA for the CDR3 is TGTGCCAGCTCTTGGGCAGGTGGGGAAGATACGCAGTATTTT. Translating gives CASSWAGGEDTQYF.

The chain recombines TRBV14 with TRBJ1-1, with D uncertain. Trimming took 3 bases from V and 1 from J, leaving 9 bases between them. Per the germline V gene, CDR1 is SGHDN and CDR2 is FVKESK. The CDR3 contains 14 residues. The CDR3 here is CASSQGPWNTEAFF. The CDR3 DNA is TGTGCCAGCAGCCAGGGCCCGTGGAACACTGAAGCTTTCTTT.

This clonotype has only a few counts. The chain employs TRBV28 and TRBJ1-5; TRBD1 is a possible D gene (6 bases). Germline V CDR1 and CDR2: MDHEN, SYDVKM. V was trimmed by 4 bases and J by 7 bases, leaving 11 bases between them. CDR3 length: 13 amino acids. The CDR3 is CASSYRDGQPQHF. The CDR3 DNA is TGTGCCAGCAGTTACAGGGACGGACAGCCCCAGCATTTT.

The V and J genes are TRBV7-2 and TRBJ1-2; 7 nucleotides match TRBD1. J lost 6 bases, V lost 3 bases, and 10 bases had no gene match. This CDR3 contains 15 residues. The germline V gene encodes CDR1 SGHTA and CDR2 FQGNSA. The CDR3 loop is CASSFYDRAMDGYTF. Written as DNA, the CDR3 is TGTGCCAGCAGCTTTTACGACAGGGCTATGGATGGCTACACCTTC.

The chain carries TRBV28 and TRBJ2-3; 8 nucleotides align to TRBD2. V was pared by 7 bases and J by 4 bases, with 10 bases of the junction left unmatched. The CDR3 has 15 residues. The V gene's germline CDR1 is MDHEN and CDR2 SYDVKM. CDR3 sequence: CASKVVAGSADTQYF. In DNA, the CDR3 is TGTGCCAGCAAGGTCGTAGCGGGAAGTGCAGATACGCAGTATTTT.

This rearrangement joins TRBV27 to TRBJ1-1, with unresolved D. Per the germline V gene, CDR1 is MNHEY and CDR2 is SMNVEV (reference sequence). V was cut by 8 bases and J by 1 base, with 5 bases left in between. CDR3 length equals 11 residues. In DNA form, the CDR3 reads TGTGCCAGCCATACGAACACTGAAGCTTTCTTT. It codes for CASHTNTEAFF.

This clonotype was seen a handful of times. This chain uses TRBV7-2 with TRBJ2-3; D gene uncertain. The CDR3 runs 13 residues. CDR1 and CDR2 (germline): SGHTA, FQGNSA. With 6 bases removed from V and 4 bases from J, the gap between germline ends came to 11 bases. The CDR3 loop is CASSSTTADTQYF. The CDR3, as DNA: TGTGCCAGCAGTTCCACCACGGCAGATACGCAGTATTTT. The full variable domain, rest sourced from reference TRBV7-2 and TRBJ2-3, is GAGVSQSPSNKVTEKGKDVELRCDPISGHTALYWYRQSLGQGLEFLIYFQGNSAPDKSGLPSDRFSAERTGGSVSTLTIQRTQQEDSAVYLCASSSTTADTQYFGPGTRLTVL.

This clonotype has just a few counts. This chain's CDR3 is CASSSQTIKADNEQFF. DNA of the CDR3: TGTGCCAGCAGCTCCCAGACTATAAAGGCTGACAATGAGCAGTTCTTC. The V and J genes are TRBV13 and TRBJ2-1; D is perhaps TRBD2 (5 bases). The CDR3 has 16 amino acids. Germline assignment: CDR1 PRHDT and CDR2 FYEKMQ (reference sequence). Deletions cut 4 bases from V and 5 bases from J, with 18 bases between. Combining the CDR3 with reference TRBV13 and TRBJ2-1 gives the whole variable domain AAGVIQSPRHLIKEKRETATLKCYPIPRHDTVYWYQQGPGQDPQFLISFYEKMQSDKGSIPDRFSAQQFSDYHSELNMSSLELGDSALYFCASSSQTIKADNEQFFGPGTRLTVL.

This chain connects TRBV5-1 to TRBJ2-1; D is unresolved. There are 14 residues in the CDR3. Germline lookup yields CDR1 SGHRS and CDR2 YFSETQ. The V and J ends lost 0 bases and 5 bases respectively, with 9 bases between them. CDR3 nucleotide sequence: TGCGCCAGCAGCTTGGGCGGCCCTAACAATGAGCAGTTCTTC. Translated, it gives CASSLGGPNNEQFF.